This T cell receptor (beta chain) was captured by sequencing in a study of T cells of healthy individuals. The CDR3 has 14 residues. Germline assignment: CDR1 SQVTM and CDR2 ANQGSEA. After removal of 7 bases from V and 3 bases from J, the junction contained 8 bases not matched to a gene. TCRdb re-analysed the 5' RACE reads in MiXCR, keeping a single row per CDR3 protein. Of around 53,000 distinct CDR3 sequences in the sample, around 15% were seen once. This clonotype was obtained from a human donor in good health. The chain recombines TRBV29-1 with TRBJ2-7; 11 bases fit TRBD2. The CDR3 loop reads CSAAPSGRIYEQYF. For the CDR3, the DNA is TGCAGCGCCGCCCCTAGCGGGAGGATCTACGAGCAGTACTTC.